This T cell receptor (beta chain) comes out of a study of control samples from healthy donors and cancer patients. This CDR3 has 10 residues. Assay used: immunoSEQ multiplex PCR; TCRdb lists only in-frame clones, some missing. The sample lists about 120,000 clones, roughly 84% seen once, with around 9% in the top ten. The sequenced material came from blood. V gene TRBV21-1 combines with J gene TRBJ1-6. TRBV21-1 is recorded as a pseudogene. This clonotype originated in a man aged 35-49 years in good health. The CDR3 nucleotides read TGTGCCAGGGATAATTCACCCCTCCACTTT. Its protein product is CARDNSPLHF.